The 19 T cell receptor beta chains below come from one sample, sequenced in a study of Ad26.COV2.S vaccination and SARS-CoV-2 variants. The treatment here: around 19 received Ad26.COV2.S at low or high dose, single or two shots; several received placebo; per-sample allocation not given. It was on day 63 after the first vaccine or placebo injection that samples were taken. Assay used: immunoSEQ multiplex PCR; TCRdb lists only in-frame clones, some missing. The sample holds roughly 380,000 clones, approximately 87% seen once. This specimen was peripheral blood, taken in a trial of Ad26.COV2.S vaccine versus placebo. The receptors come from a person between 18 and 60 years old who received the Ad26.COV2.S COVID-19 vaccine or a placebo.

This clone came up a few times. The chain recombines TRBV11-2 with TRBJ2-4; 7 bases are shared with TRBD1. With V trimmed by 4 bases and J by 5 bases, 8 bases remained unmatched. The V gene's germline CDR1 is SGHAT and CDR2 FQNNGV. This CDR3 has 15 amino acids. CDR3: CASSSGRGRENIQYF. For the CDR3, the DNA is TGTGCCAGCAGCTCCGGTAGGGGGCGCGAAAACATTCAGTACTTC.

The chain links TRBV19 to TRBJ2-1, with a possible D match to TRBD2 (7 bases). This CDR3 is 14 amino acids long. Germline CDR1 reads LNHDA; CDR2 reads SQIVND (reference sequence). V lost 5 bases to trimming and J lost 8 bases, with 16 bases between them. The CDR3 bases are TGTGCCAGTAGTCGGACGGGGGGCGACGATGAGCAGTTCTTC. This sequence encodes CASSRTGGDDEQFF.

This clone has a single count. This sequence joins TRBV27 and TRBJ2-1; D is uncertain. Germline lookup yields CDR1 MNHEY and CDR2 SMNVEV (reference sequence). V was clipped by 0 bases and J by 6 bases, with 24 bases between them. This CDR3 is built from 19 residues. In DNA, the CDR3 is TGTGCCAGCAGTTTATCCGGACCGGTCTTAGGGATGGTGCCCAATGAGCAGTTCTTC. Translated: CASSLSGPVLGMVPNEQFF.

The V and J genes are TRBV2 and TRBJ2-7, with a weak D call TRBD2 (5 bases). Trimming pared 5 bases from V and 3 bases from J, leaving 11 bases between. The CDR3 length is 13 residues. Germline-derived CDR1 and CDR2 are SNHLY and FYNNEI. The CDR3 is CASSKDSIYEQYF. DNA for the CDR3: TGTGCCAGCAGTAAGGACTCTATCTACGAGCAGTACTTC.

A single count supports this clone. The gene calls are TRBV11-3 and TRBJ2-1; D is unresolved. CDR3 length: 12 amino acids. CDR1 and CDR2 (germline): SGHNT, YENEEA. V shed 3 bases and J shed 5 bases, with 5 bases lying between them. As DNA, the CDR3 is TGTGCCAGCAGCTTCGATCACAATGAGCAGTTCTTC. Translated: CASSFDHNEQFF.

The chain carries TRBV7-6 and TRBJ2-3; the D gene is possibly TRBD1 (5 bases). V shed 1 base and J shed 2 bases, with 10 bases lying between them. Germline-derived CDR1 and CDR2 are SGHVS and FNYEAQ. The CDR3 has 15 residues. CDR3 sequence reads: CASSLVDRHTDTQYF. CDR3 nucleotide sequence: TGTGCCAGCAGCTTAGTAGACAGACACACAGATACGCAGTATTTT.

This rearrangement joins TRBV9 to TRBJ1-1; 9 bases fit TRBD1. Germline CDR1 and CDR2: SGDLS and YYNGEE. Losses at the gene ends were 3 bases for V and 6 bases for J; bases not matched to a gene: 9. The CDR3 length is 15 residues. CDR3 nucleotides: TGTGCCAGCAGCGGAGAAGACAGGGGGAGGCCTGAAGCTTTCTTT. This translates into CASSGEDRGRPEAFF.

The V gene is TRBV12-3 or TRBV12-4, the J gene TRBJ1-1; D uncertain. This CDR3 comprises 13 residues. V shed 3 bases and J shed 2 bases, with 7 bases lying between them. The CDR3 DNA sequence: TGTGCCAGCAGTTTTGGGCACAACACTGAAGCTTTCTTT. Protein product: CASSFGHNTEAFF.

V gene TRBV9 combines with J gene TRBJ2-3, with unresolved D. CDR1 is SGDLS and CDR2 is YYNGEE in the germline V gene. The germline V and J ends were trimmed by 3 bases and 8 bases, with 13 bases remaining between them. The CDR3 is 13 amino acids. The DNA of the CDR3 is TGTGCCAGCAGCGAGGGTAGTGTTGGTACGCAGTATTTT. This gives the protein CASSEGSVGTQYF.

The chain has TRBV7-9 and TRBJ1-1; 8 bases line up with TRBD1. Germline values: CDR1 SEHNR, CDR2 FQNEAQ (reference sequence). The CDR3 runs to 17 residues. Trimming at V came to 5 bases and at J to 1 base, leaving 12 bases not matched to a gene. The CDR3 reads CASSQSPGQGPNTEAFF. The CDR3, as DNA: TGTGCCAGCAGCCAAAGCCCCGGACAGGGCCCGAACACTGAAGCTTTCTTT.

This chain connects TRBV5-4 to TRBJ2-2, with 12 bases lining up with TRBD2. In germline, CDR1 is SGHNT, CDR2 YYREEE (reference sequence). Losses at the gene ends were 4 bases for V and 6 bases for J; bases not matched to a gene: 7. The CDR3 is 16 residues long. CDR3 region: CASSLLAGGPPGELFF. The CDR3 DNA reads TGTGCCAGCAGCCTCCTAGCGGGGGGGCCTCCCGGGGAGCTGTTTTTT.

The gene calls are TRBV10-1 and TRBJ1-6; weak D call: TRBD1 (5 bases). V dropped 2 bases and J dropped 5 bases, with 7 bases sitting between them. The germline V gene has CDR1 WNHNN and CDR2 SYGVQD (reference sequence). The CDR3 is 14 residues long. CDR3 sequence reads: CASSEGADNSPLHF. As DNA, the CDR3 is TGCGCCAGCAGTGAGGGGGCCGATAATTCACCCCTCCACTTT.

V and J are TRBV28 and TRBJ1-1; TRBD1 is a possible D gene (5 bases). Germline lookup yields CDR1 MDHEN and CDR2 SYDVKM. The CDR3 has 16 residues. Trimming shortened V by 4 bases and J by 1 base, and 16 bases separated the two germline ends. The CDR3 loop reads CASSSFRNGTNTEAFF. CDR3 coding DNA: TGTGCCAGCAGTTCCTTCCGAAACGGGACGAACACTGAAGCTTTCTTT.

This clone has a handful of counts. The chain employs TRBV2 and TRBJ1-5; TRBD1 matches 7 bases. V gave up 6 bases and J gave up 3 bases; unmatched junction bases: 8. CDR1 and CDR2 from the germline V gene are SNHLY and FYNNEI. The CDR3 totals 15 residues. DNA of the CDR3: TGTGCCAGCAGGCCGGGACAGCGAGTCAATCAGCCCCAGCATTTT. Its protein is CASRPGQRVNQPQHF.

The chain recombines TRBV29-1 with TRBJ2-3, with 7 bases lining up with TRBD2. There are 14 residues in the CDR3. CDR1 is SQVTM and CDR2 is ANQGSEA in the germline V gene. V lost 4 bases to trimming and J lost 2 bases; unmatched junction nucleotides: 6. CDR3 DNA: TGCAGCGTTGGTCCCAGCGGGGTCACAGATACGCAGTATTTT. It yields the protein CSVGPSGVTDTQYF.

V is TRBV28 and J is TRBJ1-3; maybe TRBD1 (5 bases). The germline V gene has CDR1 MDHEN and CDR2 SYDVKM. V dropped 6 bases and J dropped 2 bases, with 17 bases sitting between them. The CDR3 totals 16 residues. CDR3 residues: CASSPTGRAAGNTIYF. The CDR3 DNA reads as TGTGCCAGCAGCCCGACGGGCAGGGCGGCTGGAAACACCATATATTTT.

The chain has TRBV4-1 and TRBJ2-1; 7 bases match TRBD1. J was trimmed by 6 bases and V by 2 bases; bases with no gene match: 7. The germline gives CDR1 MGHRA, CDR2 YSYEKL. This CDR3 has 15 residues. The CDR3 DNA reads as TGCGCCAGCAGCCAAACCGGGACAGCGCCCAATGAGCAGTTCTTC. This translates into CASSQTGTAPNEQFF.

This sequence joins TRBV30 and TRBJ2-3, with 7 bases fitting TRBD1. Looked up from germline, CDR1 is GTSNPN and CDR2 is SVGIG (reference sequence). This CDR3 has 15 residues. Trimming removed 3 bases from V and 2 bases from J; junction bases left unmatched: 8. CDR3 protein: CAWSGVQGFTDTQYF. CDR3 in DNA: TGTGCCTGGAGCGGGGTACAGGGGTTCACAGATACGCAGTATTTT.

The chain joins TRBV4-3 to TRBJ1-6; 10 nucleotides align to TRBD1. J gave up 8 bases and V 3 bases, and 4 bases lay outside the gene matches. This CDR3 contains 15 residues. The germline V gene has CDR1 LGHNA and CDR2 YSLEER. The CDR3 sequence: CASSQGTGEDSPLHF. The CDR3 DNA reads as TGCGCCAGCAGCCAGGGGACAGGGGAGGATTCACCCCTCCACTTT.